This is a list of T cell receptor beta chains from one sample in a study of response to subunit inactivated influenza vaccine. Via MiXCR, TCRdb re-called the RT-PCR reads, giving one row per CDR3 protein. The data hold some 200,000 distinct CDR3 sequences, with approximately 12% observed a single time. The same data also went into a second study, on T cells expressing NK-cell markers.

Sequencing used CD8+ T cells sorted from PBMCs, obtained 11 to 12 days after vaccination. Receptors were obtained from a middle-aged man who received an inactivated influenza vaccine. Both conserved end residues are part of each CDR3. A D gene is named only where the DNA matches it firmly. Size tells how often a clone was seen (once, few, many) or the class of an expanded clone, and some rows leave it out.

V gene	clone size	CDR3 length	J gene	D gene	CDR3 protein	CDR3 DNA
TRBV12-3/TRBV12-4	few	14	TRBJ1-5	-	CASSLSNSNQPQHF	TGTGCCAGCAGTTTGAGCAATAGCAATCAGCCCCAGCATTTT
TRBV10-2	few	11	TRBJ1-4	-	CASSDEGLLFF	TGCGCCAGCAGTGATGAGGGATTACTGTTTTTT
TRBV6-2/TRBV6-3	few	16	TRBJ1-5	-	CASSFRQDLSNQPQHF	TGTGCCAGCAGTTTCCGTCAGGACCTTAGCAATCAGCCCCAGCATTTT
TRBV9	-	18	TRBJ2-3	TRBD1	CASSVVGGTGSRLDTQYF	TGTGCCAGCAGCGTAGTAGGAGGGACAGGTAGTCGCCTTGATACGCAGTATTTT
TRBV11-3	few	15	TRBJ2-1	TRBD2	CASSQRLAVYNEQFF	TGTGCCAGCAGCCAGCGACTAGCGGTCTACAATGAGCAGTTCTTC
TRBV9	-	15	TRBJ2-2	-	CASSPRVGGPGELFF	TGTGCCAGCAGCCCCCGGGTGGGGGGCCCCGGGGAGCTGTTTTTT
TRBV7-8	-	13	TRBJ1-2	TRBD1	CASSMTGGYGYTF	TGTGCCAGCAGCATGACAGGGGGGTATGGCTACACCTTC
TRBV24-1	-	13	TRBJ2-2	-	CATRQRNTGELFF	TGTGCCACCAGACAGCGCAACACCGGGGAGCTGTTTTTT
TRBV5-1	-	8	TRBJ2-1	-	CASSCRFF	TGCGCCAGCAGCTGTCGATTCTTC
TRBV5-1	-	16	TRBJ1-2	TRBD1	CASSWDRGSANYGYTF	TGCGCCAGCAGTTGGGACAGGGGGAGCGCGAACTATGGCTACACCTTC
TRBV7-6	-	19	TRBJ2-2	TRBD1	CASSLAEMGTDANTGELFF	TGTGCCAGCAGCTTAGCCGAAATGGGGACAGATGCGAACACCGGGGAGCTGTTTTTT
TRBV5-4	-	16	TRBJ2-5	TRBD1	CASSFSRDRLQETQYF	TGTGCCAGCAGCTTCTCCCGGGACAGGCTTCAAGAGACCCAGTACTTC
TRBV14	few	14	TRBJ2-1	-	CASSHSGWANEQFF	TGTGCCAGCAGCCATTCAGGCTGGGCGAATGAGCAGTTCTTC
TRBV6-5	few	11	TRBJ2-1	TRBD2	CASWEGNEQFF	TGTGCCAGCTGGGAGGGGAATGAGCAGTTCTTC
TRBV6-2/TRBV6-3	few	13	TRBJ2-2	TRBD1	CASSHTGAGELFF	TGTGCCAGCAGTCATACAGGGGCCGGGGAGCTGTTTTTT